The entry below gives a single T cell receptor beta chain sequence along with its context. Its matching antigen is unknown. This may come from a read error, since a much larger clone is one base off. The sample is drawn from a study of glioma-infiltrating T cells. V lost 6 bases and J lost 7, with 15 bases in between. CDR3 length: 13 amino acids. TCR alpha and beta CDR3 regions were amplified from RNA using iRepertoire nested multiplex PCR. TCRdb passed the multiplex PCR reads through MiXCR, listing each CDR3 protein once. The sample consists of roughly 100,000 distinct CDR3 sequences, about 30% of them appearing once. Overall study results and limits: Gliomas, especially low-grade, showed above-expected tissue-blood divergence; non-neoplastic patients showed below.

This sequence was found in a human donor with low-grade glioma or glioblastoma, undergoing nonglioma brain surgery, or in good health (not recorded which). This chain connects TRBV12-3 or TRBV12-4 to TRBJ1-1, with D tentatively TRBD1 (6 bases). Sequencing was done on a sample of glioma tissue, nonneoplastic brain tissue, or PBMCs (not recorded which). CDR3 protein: CASSPQGYNEAFF. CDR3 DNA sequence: TGTGCCAGCAGCCCACAGGGTTACAATGAAGCTTTCTTT.